This TCR beta chain was documented in a study of Ad26.COV2.S vaccination and SARS-CoV-2 variants. Study as a whole: Within the COV1001 Ad26.COV2.S trial arm, the donor was enrolled.

Some clones are missing from TCRdb's copy, which holds only in-frame ones; the method was immunoSEQ multiplex PCR. The sample records just over 350,000 clones, 85% being singletons. Treatment indicated: 15 to 20 received Ad26.COV2.S at low or high dose, single or two shots; 5 received placebo; per-sample allocation not given. Sampling happened 63 days after the first vaccine or placebo injection. This adult donor, from Boston, was 18-55 years old. Germline CDR1 SEHNR, CDR2 FQNEAQ (reference sequence). The CDR3 runs to 15 residues. Trimming cost V 4 bases and J 6 bases; bases outside gene matches: 11. Specimen: peripheral blood, collected in a trial of Ad26.COV2.S vaccine versus placebo. This clonotype originated in a person aged 18-60 years who received the Ad26.COV2.S COVID-19 vaccine or a placebo. The chain carries TRBV7-9 and TRBJ2-7, with 8 bases identical to TRBD2. The CDR3 spells CASSSWSGLVFEQYF. As DNA, the CDR3 is TGTGCCAGCAGCTCCTGGTCGGGACTAGTTTTCGAGCAGTACTTC.